This TCR beta chain was sequenced for a study of response to subunit inactivated influenza vaccine (dated by TCRdb to 2016 to 2018). At the level of the whole study: Deep quantitative T cell receptor repertoire profiling was used in the study to track responses to a trivalent subunit inactivated influenza vaccine. Study-wide conclusions, independent of this receptor: The authors suggested that each seasonal influenza vaccination may recruit only a limited number of new T cells.

From the cysteine up to the phenylalanine, the CDR3 has a length of 19 residues. The entry retains the CDR3 DNA only, 57 bases that are in frame from base 1. The germline V gene provides CDR1 SGHDT and CDR2 YYEEEE. V has 4 bases trimmed and J has 0 bases trimmed; junction bases matching no gene number 12. Libraries came from RT-PCR. Sequencing used an Illumina HiSeq 2500. Using fastp at Q25 and MiXCR, TCRdb reprocessed the public reads and kept productive beta chains. Duplicate CDR3 protein sequences are folded into a single record with the most common DNA and genes. In this sample the table shows approximately 530,000 distinct CDR3 sequences, 10% to 15% of which occur a single time. In total, the top ten clones hold about an eighth of the sample. The sample's time point label is to be understood as: 45 days after influenza vaccine administration. At least ten counts were recorded for this clonotype. The antigen it recognizes is unknown. Per-base qualities were not stored, and no clone one base away is much larger.

The chain couples TRBV5-6 to TRBJ2-4; TRBD1 agrees with 11 junctional bases. Sample: PBMCs from blood, taken roughly 48 days after vaccination. This TCR derives from a man aged 45 to 65 who received an inactivated influenza vaccine. Donor details come from another sample of the same person, matched by shared clones. At the DNA level, the sequence is TGTGCCAGCAGCGGACAGGGGGCGCGGGGACTGATAGCCAAAAACATTCAGTACTTC. The translation is CASSGQGARGLIAKNIQYF.